This TCR beta chain was recovered during a study of Graves' ophthalmopathy and Graves' hyperthyroidism (dated by TCRdb to between 2018 and 2020). General notes on the study: Peripheral blood was collected before any treatment was given, at the time of initial diagnosis. TCR beta repertoire signatures were used to distinguish Graves' ophthalmopathy from Graves' hyperthyroidism and to predict progression to ophthalmopathy. In total, under 150 blood samples were TCR-sequenced: 43 ophthalmopathy, 80 or so hyperthyroidism and some 17 hyperthyroidism-to-ophthalmopathy patients. To explore V-J signatures distinguishing ophthalmopathy from hyperthyroidism, a discovery set of some 100 patients (roughly 45 ophthalmopathy, 57 stable hyperthyroidism) was enrolled. An independent validation cohort was composed of fewer than 20 hyperthyroidism patients and around 16 patients who later progressed from hyperthyroidism to ophthalmopathy. T-cell repertoires of thyroid tissue and blood were compared in over 5 hyperthyroidism patients. After sampling, hyperthyroidism patients received methimazole starting at 30 mg daily, and ophthalmopathy patients received high-dose intravenous methylprednisolone. For training and testing, the approximately 97 patients in the discovery cohort were randomly divided in a 7:3 ratio.

The research as a whole found: The 13-signature model separated ophthalmopathy from stable hyperthyroidism with 87.88% sensitivity and around 84% specificity in cross-validation, and 80%/75% in the test set. In validation, the model predicted ophthalmopathy progression with 55% to 71% sensitivity and about 73% specificity; more than ten predicted patients were CT-confirmed with GO in a median of about 7.1 months. No statistical method was used to predetermine the sample size, and group allocation was not hidden from the investigators. Most expanded thyroid clonotypes with a frequency above 0.001 also appeared in blood, which suggests that blood repertoires may reflect the immune response in the thyroid.

The ophthalmopathy patients had moderately to severely active disease, with a Clinical Activity Score of 3 or higher, a NOSPECS grade of 4 or higher, and a disease duration of less than 3 months. Patients were excluded if they had other autoimmune diseases, uncontrolled infections, pregnancy or lactation. Clinical symptoms, serum thyroxine, TRAb, thyroid ultrasound and orbital computed tomography formed the basis of the diagnosis. Ficoll-Paque density gradient centrifugation was used to isolate PBMCs from around 10 ml of fresh peripheral blood. Trizol reagent was used to extract the total RNA, and its quality was then checked on an Agilent 2100 Bioanalyzer. This clonotype has ten or more counts. Its antigen is unknown. Base qualities are not provided; no much larger clone lies one nucleotide away. TCR beta CDR3 regions were amplified from RNA transcripts for repertoire sequencing. A first-round RT-PCR used HTBI primers with the Qiagen OneStep RT-PCR kit, followed by a second-round multiplex PCR, size selection and purification. The libraries underwent paired-end sequencing with 100 bp reads on an Illumina HiSeq2000. The original methods were these. SOAPnuke was used for read processing, and reads with adapters, uncalled bases, a mean Phred below 15, or no exact constant-primer or identifier match were discarded. High-quality paired reads were merged with COPE v1.2.5. Unique nucleotide sequences were defined as clonotypes and aligned to IMGT TRB V, D and J references using MiTCR v1.1. Analysis was restricted to V-J combinations with a frequency above 0.0001, which covered 98% to 99.2% of repertoires. For each V-J combination, a TCR clonal expansion and chaos score was defined as F50 clonal expansion divided by the chaos observed in the TCRdist matrix. Welch's t-statistics and random forest were used to reduce features to 13 V-J combinations, which were fed into a naive Bayes classifier. The similarity between thyroid and blood repertoires was quantified using the Morisita-Horn index. TCRdb reanalyzed the raw reads on its own, using fastp at Q25 for trimming and MiXCR for clone calling, and kept in-frame beta chains. Rows with one shared CDR3 protein collapse into an entry with the most common genes and DNA. The V and J calls were determined by TCRdb, not by the authors. Across this sample there are around 400,000 distinct CDR3 sequences, with approximately 20% seen only once. The ten most abundant clones make up 1.6% of the sample.

V loses 3 bases of germline sequence and J loses 4 bases, and the interval between the two ends is 12 bases. CDR1 and CDR2 were assigned from the germline V gene as MNHEY and SVGEGT. The CDR3 holds 14 amino acids from the cysteine to the phenylalanine. Only the CDR3 portion is preserved as DNA: 42 bases, with reading frame beginning at the first base. This receptor was identified in a woman aged 18-29 years with Graves' ophthalmopathy. Donor details come from another sample of the same person, matched by shared clones. Sequenced material: peripheral blood. In this chain, TRBV6-2 or TRBV6-3 is recombined with TRBJ2-5, with the D gene call left open. The CDR3 in this case is CASSYRVGRETQYF. The nucleotide sequence reads as follows: TGTGCCAGCAGTTATAGGGTAGGCCGAGAGACCCAGTACTTC.